This TCR beta chain was documented in a study of cytomegalovirus exposure and HLA in healthy donors. The overall study: Unique TCRs from HLA-typed donors, roughly 89 million of them, were held in an early data release. Study observations and caveats: Sequence variants that were highly shared formed a cluster that was likely a sequencing artifact.

A remark on this clone: Its antigen is currently unknown.

PCR employed 60 Vbeta and 13 Jbeta primers. TCRdb's table, derived via immunoSEQ multiplex PCR, lists solely in-frame clones and lacks some. The sample includes around 150,000 clones, 70% to 90% of them seen just once. This sequence originates from a man aged 18 to 29 in good health and CMV-seropositive. The sample was PBMCs.

This CDR3 reads CASSVSWGDQPQHF. CDR3 nucleotides: TGTGCCAGCAGCGTCAGTTGGGGGGATCAGCCCCAGCATTTT. The gene calls are TRBV9 and TRBJ1-5; maybe TRBD1 (5 bases). There are 14 residues in the CDR3. V was trimmed by 2 bases and J by 5 bases, leaving 11 bases between them. The germline V gene encodes CDR1 SGDLS and CDR2 YYNGEE.